The rows below give T cell receptor beta chains drawn from one sample of a study of blood T cells in healthy people across ages. MiXCR, applied by TCRdb to the 5' RACE reads, yields one record per CDR3 protein. Of roughly 1.5 million distinct CDR3 sequences listed, 35% to 45% are singletons. Specimen: blood. These receptors originate from a woman aged 18-29 years in good health. Both conserved end residues are part of each CDR3. Fields, in order: V gene, D gene, clone size, J gene, CDR3 protein, CDR3 DNA. D genes are given only for firm matches. A clone size is listed for some rows: how often the clone was seen (once, few, many), or a class if it is expanded.

>TRBV11-2|TRBD2|.|TRBJ2-1
CACSLLAGAYYNEQFF
TGTGCCTGCAGCCTACTAGCGGGGGCCTACTACAATGAGCAGTTCTTC
>TRBV10-3|.|few|TRBJ1-2
CAISNQGQIYGYTF
TGTGCCATCAGCAACCAAGGACAGATCTATGGCTACACCTTC
>TRBV12-3/TRBV12-4|.|few|TRBJ1-2
CASGDGSTRLYGYTF
TGTGCCAGCGGCGACGGGAGTACACGACTCTATGGCTACACCTTC
>TRBV9|TRBD1|.|TRBJ2-7
CASSVGTGDYNEQYF
TGTGCCAGCAGCGTAGGGACAGGGGACTACAATGAGCAGTACTTC
>TRBV27|TRBD1|.|TRBJ1-1
CASSTTGRGLRRNTEAFF
TGTGCCAGCAGTACCACAGGCAGGGGGCTCCGGCGGAACACTGAAGCTTTCTTT
>TRBV20-1|.|few|TRBJ1-5
CSARPDIGTNQPQHF
TGTAGTGCTAGGCCGGACATTGGGACAAATCAGCCCCAGCATTTT
>TRBV2|.|.|TRBJ1-2
CASSEWASDGYTF
TGTGCCAGCAGTGAATGGGCTTCGGATGGCTACACCTTC
>TRBV7-7|.|few|TRBJ2-5
CASSAPGRETQYF
TGTGCTAGCAGTGCTCCGGGTCGGGAGACCCAGTACTTC
>TRBV3-1|.|few|TRBJ2-3
CASSQVTTDTQYF
TGTGCCAGCAGCCAAGTTACCACAGATACGCAGTATTTT
>TRBV7-2|.|.|TRBJ1-1
CASREAFKMNTEAFF
TGTGCCAGCAGGGAGGCGTTTAAAATGAACACTGAAGCTTTCTTT
>TRBV4-2|.|.|TRBJ2-1
CASSRMGDSHSLYDEQFF
TGTGCCAGCAGCCGAATGGGAGACAGCCATTCCCTATACGATGAGCAGTTCTTC
>TRBV11-2|.|.|TRBJ2-4
CASSLKRRGAKNIQYF
TGTGCCAGCAGCTTAAAGCGGCGAGGGGCCAAAAACATTCAGTACTTC
>TRBV15|.|few|TRBJ2-7
CATSRDSGIAVGEQYF
TGTGCCACCAGCAGAGATTCCGGGATAGCCGTCGGCGAGCAGTACTTC
>TRBV10-3|.|.|TRBJ2-2
CAISETDPNTGELFF
TGTGCCATCAGTGAGACAGACCCGAACACCGGGGAGCTGTTTTTT
>TRBV27|.|.|TRBJ1-5
CASSLSAGEQPQHF
TGTGCCAGCAGTTTATCGGCGGGAGAGCAGCCCCAGCATTTT
>TRBV5-1|.|.|TRBJ1-1
CASSLGGERTEAFF
TGCGCCAGCAGCTTGGGGGGGGAACGGACTGAAGCTTTCTTT
>TRBV7-9|.|few|TRBJ2-3
CASSLRRGVSTDTQYF
TGTGCCAGCAGCTTACGCAGGGGCGTGAGCACAGATACGCAGTATTTT
>TRBV11-2|TRBD2|.|TRBJ2-1
CASSVPTSGTGNEQFF
TGTGCCAGCAGCGTACCAACTAGCGGGACTGGCAATGAGCAGTTCTTC
>TRBV6-5|.|.|TRBJ1-1
CASSPRSTVNTEAFF
TGTGCCAGCAGTCCCCGGTCGACGGTAAACACTGAAGCTTTCTTT
>TRBV20-1|.|.|TRBJ2-2
CSARTLGGTTGELFF
TGCAGTGCTAGGACGCTAGGAGGCACCACCGGGGAGCTGTTTTTT
>TRBV5-1|TRBD1|.|TRBJ2-3
CASSSTGAGTDTQYF
TGCGCCAGCAGCTCCACAGGGGCCGGCACAGATACGCAGTATTTT
>TRBV6-2/TRBV6-3|.|.|TRBJ2-7
CASNFRGYAVVEQYF
TGTGCCAGCAATTTCAGGGGTTACGCCGTTGTGGAGCAGTACTTC
>TRBV4-1|.|.|TRBJ2-3
CASSQLRYRPSTDTQYF
TGCGCCAGCAGCCAACTAAGATACAGACCGAGCACAGATACGCAGTATTTT
>TRBV6-6|.|.|TRBJ1-2
CASWGTRENYGYTF
TGTGCCTCCTGGGGGACGCGGGAAAACTATGGCTACACCTTC
>TRBV5-1|TRBD2|.|TRBJ2-1
CASSLDSSGAPNEQFF
TGCGCCAGCAGCTTGGATAGTAGCGGGGCCCCCAATGAGCAGTTCTTC
>TRBV4-3|.|.|TRBJ1-4
CASSQDRRDGDEKLFF
TGCGCCAGCAGCCAAGATAGGAGGGATGGTGATGAAAAACTGTTTTTT
>TRBV4-1|.|many|TRBJ2-3
CASGTTRGDTQYF
TGCGCCAGCGGAACGACTAGGGGGGATACGCAGTATTTT
>TRBV11-2|.|.|TRBJ2-5
CASSLSPGDWETQYF
TGTGCCAGCAGCTTATCCCCCGGGGATTGGGAGACCCAGTACTTC
>TRBV5-1|TRBD1|.|TRBJ2-7
CASSPQGGTGTYEQYF
TGCGCCAGCAGCCCACAAGGTGGGACAGGGACATACGAGCAGTACTTC
>TRBV20-1|.|.|TRBJ2-3
CSARDLGLTGTDTQYF
TGCAGTGCTAGAGATCTAGGGCTAACCGGCACAGATACGCAGTATTTT
>TRBV7-2|.|.|TRBJ2-7
CASSLYVGTVYEQYF
TGTGCCAGCAGCTTATATGTGGGAACAGTCTACGAGCAGTACTTC
>TRBV2|.|.|TRBJ2-1
CASSEGGLQFF
TGTGCCAGCAGTGAAGGGGGGTTACAGTTCTTC
>TRBV6-2/TRBV6-3|.|few|TRBJ1-5
CASSYSGALSNQPQHF
TGTGCCAGCAGTTACAGCGGAGCCCTTAGCAATCAGCCCCAGCATTTT
>TRBV4-3|TRBD1|.|TRBJ2-7
CASSQRIQAGTDSYEQYF
TGCGCCAGCAGCCAGCGCATACAGGCCGGGACAGACTCCTACGAGCAGTACTTC
>TRBV29-1|.|.|TRBJ2-7
CSVELWTTRYF
TGCAGCGTTGAGTTGTGGACAACCCGGTACTTC
>TRBV20-1|TRBD1|.|TRBJ2-4
CSARVQGQKNIQYF
TGCAGTGCTAGAGTACAGGGGCAGAAAAACATTCAGTACTTC
>TRBV10-2|TRBD1|few|TRBJ1-2
CASSRSGGNGYTF
TGCGCCTCCTCCAGGTCAGGGGGGAATGGCTACACCTTC
>TRBV21-1|.|once|TRBJ1-5
CASDTCVYQPQHF
TGTGCCAGCGACACCTGCGTGTATCAGCCCCAGCATTTT
>TRBV7-2|.|.|TRBJ2-1
CASSDPPLVGYNEQFF
TGTGCCAGCAGCGACCCACCACTAGTGGGGTACAATGAGCAGTTCTTC
>TRBV5-1|TRBD1|few|TRBJ2-5
CASSLGTEQETQYF
TGCGCCAGCAGCTTAGGGACAGAGCAAGAGACCCAGTACTTC
>TRBV24-1|.|few|TRBJ2-1
CATSDWANEQFF
TGTGCCACCAGTGATTGGGCTAATGAGCAGTTCTTC